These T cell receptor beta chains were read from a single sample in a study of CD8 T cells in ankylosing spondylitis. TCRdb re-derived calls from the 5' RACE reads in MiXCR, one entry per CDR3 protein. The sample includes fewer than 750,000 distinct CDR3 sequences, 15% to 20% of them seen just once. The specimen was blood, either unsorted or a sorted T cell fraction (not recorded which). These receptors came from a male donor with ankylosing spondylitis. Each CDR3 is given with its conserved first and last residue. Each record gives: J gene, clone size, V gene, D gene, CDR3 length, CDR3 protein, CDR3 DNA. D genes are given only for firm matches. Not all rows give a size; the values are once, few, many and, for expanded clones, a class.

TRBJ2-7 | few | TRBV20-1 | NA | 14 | CSAPSGSLAYEQYF | TGCAGTGCTCCAAGCGGGTCCCTTGCCTACGAGCAGTACTTC
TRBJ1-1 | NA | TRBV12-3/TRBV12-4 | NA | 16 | CASSSTGGGLGSEAFF | TGTGCCAGCAGTTCCACTGGGGGAGGGTTGGGTTCTGAAGCTTTCTTT
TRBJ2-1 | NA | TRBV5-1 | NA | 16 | CASSFSAVGPYNEQFF | TGCGCCAGCAGCTTTTCGGCAGTTGGTCCCTACAATGAGCAGTTCTTC
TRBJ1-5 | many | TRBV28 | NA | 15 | CASSLASHSNQPQHF | TGTGCCAGCAGTTTAGCCAGTCATAGCAATCAGCCCCAGCATTTT
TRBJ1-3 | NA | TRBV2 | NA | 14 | CAKRRQNSGNTIYF | TGTGCCAAAAGGAGACAGAACTCTGGAAACACCATATATTTT
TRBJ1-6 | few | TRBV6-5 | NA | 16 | CASSSRGQAYNSPLHF | TGTGCCAGCAGTTCCCGGGGACAAGCCTATAATTCACCCCTCCACTTT
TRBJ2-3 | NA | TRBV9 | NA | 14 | CASSGPRSTDTQYF | TGTGCCAGCAGCGGCCCGCGGAGCACAGATACGCAGTATTTT
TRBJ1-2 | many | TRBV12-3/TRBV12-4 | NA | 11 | CASSLGNGYTF | TGTGCCAGCAGTTTGGGGAATGGCTACACCTTC
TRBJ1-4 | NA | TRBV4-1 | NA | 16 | CASSQDGPVEDEKLFF | TGCGCCAGCAGCCAAGATGGGCCAGTTGAGGATGAAAAACTGTTTTTT
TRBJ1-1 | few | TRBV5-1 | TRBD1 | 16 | CASRLGTGSLNTEAFF | TGCGCCAGCAGGCTGGGGACAGGTTCTTTGAACACTGAAGCTTTCTTT